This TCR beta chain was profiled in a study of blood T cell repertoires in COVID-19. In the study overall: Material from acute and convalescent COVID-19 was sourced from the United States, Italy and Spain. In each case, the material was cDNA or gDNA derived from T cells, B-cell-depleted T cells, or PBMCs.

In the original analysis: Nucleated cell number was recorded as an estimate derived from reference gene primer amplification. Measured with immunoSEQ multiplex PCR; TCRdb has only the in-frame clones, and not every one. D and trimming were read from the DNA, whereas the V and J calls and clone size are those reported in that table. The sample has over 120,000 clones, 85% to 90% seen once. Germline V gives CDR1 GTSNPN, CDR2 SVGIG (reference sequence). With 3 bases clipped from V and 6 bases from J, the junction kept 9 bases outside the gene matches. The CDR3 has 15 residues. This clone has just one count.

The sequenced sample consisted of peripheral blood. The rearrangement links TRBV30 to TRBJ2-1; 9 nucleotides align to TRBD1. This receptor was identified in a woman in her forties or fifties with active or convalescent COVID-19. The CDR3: CAWRGPGQGINEQFF. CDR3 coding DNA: TGTGCCTGGAGAGGCCCGGGACAGGGTATCAATGAGCAGTTCTTC.